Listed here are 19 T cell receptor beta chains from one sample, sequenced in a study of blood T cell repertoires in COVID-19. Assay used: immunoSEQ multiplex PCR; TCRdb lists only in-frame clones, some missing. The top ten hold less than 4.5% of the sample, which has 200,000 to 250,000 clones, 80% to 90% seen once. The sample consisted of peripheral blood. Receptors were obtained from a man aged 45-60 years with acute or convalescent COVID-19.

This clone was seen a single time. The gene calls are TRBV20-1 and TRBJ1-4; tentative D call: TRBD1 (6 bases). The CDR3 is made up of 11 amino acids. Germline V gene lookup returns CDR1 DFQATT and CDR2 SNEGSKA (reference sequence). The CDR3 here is CSTPRGEKLFF. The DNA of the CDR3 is TGCAGCACCCCCAGGGGCGAAAAACTGTTTTTT.

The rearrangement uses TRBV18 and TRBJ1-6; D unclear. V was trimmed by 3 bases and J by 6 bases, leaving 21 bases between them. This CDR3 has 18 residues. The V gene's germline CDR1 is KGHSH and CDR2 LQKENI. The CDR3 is CASSPNQLSGESNSPLHF. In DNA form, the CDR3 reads TGTGCCAGCTCACCTAATCAACTCTCAGGTGAATCTAATTCACCCCTCCACTTT.

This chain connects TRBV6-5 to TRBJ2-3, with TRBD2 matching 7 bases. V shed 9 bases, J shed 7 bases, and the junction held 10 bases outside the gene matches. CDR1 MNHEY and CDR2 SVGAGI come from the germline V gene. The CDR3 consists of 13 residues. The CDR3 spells CASQRGVGNTQYF. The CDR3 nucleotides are TGTGCCAGTCAACGGGGGGTGGGGAATACGCAGTATTTT.

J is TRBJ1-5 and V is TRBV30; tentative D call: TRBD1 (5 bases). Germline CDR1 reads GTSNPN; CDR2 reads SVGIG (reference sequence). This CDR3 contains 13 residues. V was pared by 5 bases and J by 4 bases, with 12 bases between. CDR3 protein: CAWDNGGNQPQHF. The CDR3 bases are TGTGCCTGGGACAACGGGGGGAATCAGCCCCAGCATTTT.

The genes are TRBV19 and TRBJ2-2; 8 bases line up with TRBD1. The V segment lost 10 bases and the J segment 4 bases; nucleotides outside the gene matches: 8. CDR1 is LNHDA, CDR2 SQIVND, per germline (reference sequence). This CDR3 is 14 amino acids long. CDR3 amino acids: CATSSQGGTGELFF. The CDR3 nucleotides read TGTGCCACCTCCTCACAGGGGGGCACCGGGGAGCTGTTTTTT. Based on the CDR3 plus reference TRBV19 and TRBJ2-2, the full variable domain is DGGITQSPKYLFRKEGQNVTLSCEQNLNHDAMYWYRQDPGQGLRLIYYSQIVNDFQKGDIAEGYSVSREKKESFPLTVTSAQKNPTAFYLCATSSQGGTGELFFGEGSRLTVL.

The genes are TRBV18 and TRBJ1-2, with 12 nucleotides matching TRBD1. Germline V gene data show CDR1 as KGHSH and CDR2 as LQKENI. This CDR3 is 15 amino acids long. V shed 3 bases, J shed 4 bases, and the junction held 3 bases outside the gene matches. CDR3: CASSPRDRGLYGYTF. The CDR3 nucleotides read TGTGCCAGCTCACCGCGGGACAGGGGGCTCTATGGCTACACCTTC. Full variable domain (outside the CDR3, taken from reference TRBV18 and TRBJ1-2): NAGVMQNPRHLVRRRGQEARLRCSPMKGHSHVYWYRQLPEEGLKFMVYLQKENIIDESGMPKERFSAEFPKEGPSILRIQQVVRGDSAAYFCASSPRDRGLYGYTFGSGTRLTVV.

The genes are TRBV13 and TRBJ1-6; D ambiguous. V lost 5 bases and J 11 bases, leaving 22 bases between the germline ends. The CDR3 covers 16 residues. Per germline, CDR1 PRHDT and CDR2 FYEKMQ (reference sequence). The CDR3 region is CASSLSTGRSHAPLHF. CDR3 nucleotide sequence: TGTGCCAGCAGCCTCTCTACTGGGAGGAGCCACGCACCCCTCCACTTT.

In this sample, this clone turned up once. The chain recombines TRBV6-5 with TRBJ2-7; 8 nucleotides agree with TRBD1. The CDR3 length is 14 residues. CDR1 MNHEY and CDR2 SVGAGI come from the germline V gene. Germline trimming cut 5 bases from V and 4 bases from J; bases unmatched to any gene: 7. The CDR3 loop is CASSTTGASYEQYF. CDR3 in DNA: TGTGCCAGCAGTACGACAGGGGCGAGTTACGAGCAGTACTTC.

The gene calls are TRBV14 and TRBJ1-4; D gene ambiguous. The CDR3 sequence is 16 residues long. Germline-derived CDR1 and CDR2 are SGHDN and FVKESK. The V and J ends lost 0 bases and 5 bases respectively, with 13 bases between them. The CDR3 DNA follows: TGTGCCAGCAGCCAAGATCTCCCAGGCCTCAATGAAAAACTGTTTTTT. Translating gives CASSQDLPGLNEKLFF.

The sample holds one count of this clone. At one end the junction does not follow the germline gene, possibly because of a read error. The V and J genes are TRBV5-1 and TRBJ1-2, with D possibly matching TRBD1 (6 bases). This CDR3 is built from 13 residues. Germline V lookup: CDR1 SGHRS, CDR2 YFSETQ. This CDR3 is CARSRAGAGGYTF. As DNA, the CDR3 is TGCGCCCGCAGCCGTGCGGGGGCGGGGGGCTACACCTTC.

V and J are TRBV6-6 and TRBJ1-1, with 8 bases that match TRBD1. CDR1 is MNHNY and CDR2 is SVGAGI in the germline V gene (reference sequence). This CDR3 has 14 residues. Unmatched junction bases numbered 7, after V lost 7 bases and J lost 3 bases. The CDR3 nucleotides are TGTGCCAGCACCCAAATGGGACAGGACACTGAAGCTTTCTTT. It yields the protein CASTQMGQDTEAFF.

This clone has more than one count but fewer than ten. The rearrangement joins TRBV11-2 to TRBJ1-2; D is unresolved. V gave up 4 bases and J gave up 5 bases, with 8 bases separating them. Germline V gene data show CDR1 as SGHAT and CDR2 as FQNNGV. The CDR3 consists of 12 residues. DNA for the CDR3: TGTGCCAGCAGCTCCGGTGGTTATGGCTACACCTTC. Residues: CASSSGGYGYTF.

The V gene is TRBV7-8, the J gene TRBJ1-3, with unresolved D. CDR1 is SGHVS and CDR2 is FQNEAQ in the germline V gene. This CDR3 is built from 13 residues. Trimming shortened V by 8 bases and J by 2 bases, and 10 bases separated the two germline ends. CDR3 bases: TGTGCCAGCGCACGCAGGACTGGAAACACCATATATTTT. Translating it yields CASARRTGNTIYF.

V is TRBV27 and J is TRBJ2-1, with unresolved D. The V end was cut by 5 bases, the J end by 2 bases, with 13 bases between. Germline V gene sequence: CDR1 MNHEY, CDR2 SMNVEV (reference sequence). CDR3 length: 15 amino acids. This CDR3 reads CASSPYSLAYNEQFF. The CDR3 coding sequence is TGTGCCAGCAGTCCCTACAGCTTAGCCTACAATGAGCAGTTCTTC.

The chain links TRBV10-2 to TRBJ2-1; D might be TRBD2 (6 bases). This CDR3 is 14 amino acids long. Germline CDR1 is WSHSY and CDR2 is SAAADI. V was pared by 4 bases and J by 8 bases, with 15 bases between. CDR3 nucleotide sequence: TGCGCCAGCAGTGTCGCGGGGCAGAAAGATGAGCAGTTCTTC. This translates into CASSVAGQKDEQFF.

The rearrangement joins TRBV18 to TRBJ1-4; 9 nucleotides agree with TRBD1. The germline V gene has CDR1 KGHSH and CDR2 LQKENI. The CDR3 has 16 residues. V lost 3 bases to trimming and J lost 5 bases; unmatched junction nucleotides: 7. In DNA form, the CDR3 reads TGTGCCAGCTCACCGAGAAACGGACAGGGGAATGAAAAACTGTTTTTT. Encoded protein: CASSPRNGQGNEKLFF. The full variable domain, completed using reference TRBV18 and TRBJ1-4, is NAGVMQNPRHLVRRRGQEARLRCSPMKGHSHVYWYRQLPEEGLKFMVYLQKENIIDESGMPKERFSAEFPKEGPSILRIQQVVRGDSAAYFCASSPRNGQGNEKLFFGSGTQLSVL.

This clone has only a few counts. This chain's CDR3 is CASRSGGNPYEQYF. CDR3 nucleotides: TGTGCCAGCAGATCTGGAGGGAATCCCTACGAGCAGTACTTC. V and J are TRBV6-5 and TRBJ2-7, with D possibly matching TRBD2 (6 bases). Per the germline V gene, CDR1 is MNHEY and CDR2 is SVGAGI. CDR3 length: 14 residues. Trimming removed 6 bases at V and 2 bases at J, with 14 bases between.

The CDR3 sequence is CASSEADRGHYEQYF. DNA of the CDR3: TGTGCCAGCAGTGAAGCTGACAGGGGGCACTACGAGCAGTACTTC. The rearrangement joins TRBV6-1 to TRBJ2-7, with 10 nucleotides matching TRBD1. In germline, CDR1 is MNHNS, CDR2 SASEGT. Unmatched junction bases numbered 2, after V lost 0 bases and J lost 3 bases. This CDR3 has 15 amino acids.

CDR3 sequence (DNA): TGTGCCAGCAGTTCTGAAGGGGCAACCCTGTGGCCCCAGCATTTT. As protein: CASSSEGATLWPQHF. The chain is built from TRBV6-2 or TRBV6-3 and TRBJ1-5; D perhaps matches TRBD1 (5 bases). Trimming stripped 4 bases from V and 9 bases from J, with 19 bases between. The CDR3 runs to 15 residues. Germline CDR1 and CDR2: MNHEY and SVGEGT.